The 26 T cell receptor beta chains in this list originate from one sample, sequenced in a study of patients and donors after allogeneic stem cell transplantation. TCRdb fed the RT-PCR reads into MiXCR, producing one record per CDR3 protein. The data hold about 960,000 distinct CDR3 sequences, with about a sixth observed a single time. What was sequenced was blood, either unsorted or a sorted T cell fraction (not recorded which). The receptors derive from a human donor who was either an allogeneic HSCT recipient or a stem cell or donor lymphocyte infusion donor (not recorded which). It is not recorded whose cells these are; they may come from a transplant donor.

This chain uses TRBV7-8 with TRBJ2-2; D is ambiguous. This CDR3 comprises 15 residues. Trimming cost V 4 bases and J 7 bases, with 16 bases left between them. Germline V gene lookup returns CDR1 SGHVS and CDR2 FQNEAQ. The CDR3 DNA is TGTGCCAGCAGCTGGAGATGGGTTGAGGACGGGGAGCTGTTTTTT. It yields the protein CASSWRWVEDGELFF.

This clonotype was seen a handful of times. This CDR3 reads CAALVTDTQYF. The CDR3 DNA reads TGTGCCGCCCTAGTTACAGATACGCAGTATTTT. This chain links TRBV12-3 or TRBV12-4 with TRBJ2-3; D not certain. V shed 11 bases and J shed 3 bases, with 9 bases lying between them. The CDR3 is 11 residues long.

The sample holds a few counts of this clonotype. This chain links TRBV20-1 with TRBJ1-6; D is ambiguous. CDR3 length equals 11 residues. The germline V gene encodes CDR1 DFQATT and CDR2 SNEGSKA (reference sequence). The V gene lost 1 base and the J gene lost 14 bases, with 9 bases spanning the gap. CDR3 sequence: CSARGRLALHF. The CDR3 DNA reads TGCAGTGCTAGAGGCAGACTGGCCCTCCACTTT.

This clonotype was observed many times. This chain links TRBV12-3 or TRBV12-4 with TRBJ2-5; D call uncertain. This CDR3 contains 12 residues. Between the trimmed V and J ends, which lost 5 bases and 7 bases, there was a span of 11 bases. CDR3 residues: CASSPTPWTQYF. The CDR3 DNA is TGTGCCAGCAGTCCCACTCCGTGGACCCAGTACTTC.

This clonotype was seen at least ten times. The rearrangement links TRBV12-3 or TRBV12-4 to TRBJ1-1; a possible D gene is TRBD1 (6 bases). There are 14 residues in the CDR3. V was pared by 6 bases and J by 10 bases, with 21 bases between. CDR3 protein: CASSLPGTTGAAFF. The DNA for the CDR3 is TGTGCCAGCAGCCTCCCAGGCACGACGGGGGCAGCTTTCTTT.

Only a few counts were recorded for this clonotype. CDR3 nucleotides: TGTGCCATCAGTGAGGGAAGGGACAGGGGTACGTCCACCTTC. It codes for CAISEGRDRGTSTF. The V and J genes are TRBV10-3 and TRBJ1-2, with 10 bases identical to TRBD1. CDR1 is ENHRY, CDR2 SYGVKD, per germline. The junction had 10 bases not matched to a gene; V was cut back by 2 bases and J by 13 bases. This CDR3 is built from 14 residues.

The chain links TRBV20-1 to TRBJ2-1; D remains ambiguous. Germline V lookup: CDR1 DFQATT, CDR2 SNEGSKA (reference sequence). V lost 0 bases, J lost 9 bases, and 6 bases lay in between. The CDR3 totals 11 residues. Here the CDR3 reads CSAREGIEQFF. The DNA of the CDR3 is TGCAGTGCTAGAGAAGGGATTGAGCAGTTCTTC.

This clonotype was counted only a few times. J is TRBJ2-1 and V is TRBV25-1; 8 nucleotides line up with TRBD1. Germline CDR1 is MGHDK and CDR2 is SYGVNS. This CDR3 contains 15 residues. After removal of 1 base from V and 2 bases from J, the junction contained 1 base not matched to a gene. In nucleotides, the CDR3 is TGTGCCAGCAGTGAATCGGGACAGGCCTACAATGAGCAGTTCTTC. Translation gives CASSESGQAYNEQFF.

This clonotype was observed a few times. The chain couples TRBV12-3 or TRBV12-4 to TRBJ1-2; D call uncertain. This CDR3 comprises 14 residues. Trimming removed 5 bases at V and 0 bases at J, with 10 bases between. CDR3 residues: CASSKGRANYGYTF. CDR3 DNA sequence: TGTGCCAGCAGTAAGGGCAGAGCTAACTATGGCTACACCTTC.

This clonotype came up a few times. The rearrangement joins TRBV6-2 or TRBV6-3 to TRBJ1-1; 7 bases map to TRBD1. CDR1 and CDR2 (germline): MNHEY, SVGEGT. This CDR3 has 13 amino acids. J gave up 7 bases and V 6 bases, and 8 bases lay outside the gene matches. CDR3 nucleotides: TGTGCCAGCAGGTCCTCCAGGGGGTTTGAAGCTTTCTTT. Protein: CASRSSRGFEAFF.

This chain connects TRBV9 to TRBJ2-3; D unresolved. The CDR3 extends over 15 amino acids. With 0 bases removed from V and 3 bases from J, the gap between germline ends came to 11 bases. The germline V gene encodes CDR1 SGDLS and CDR2 YYNGEE. The CDR3 loop reads CASSVGSQRTDTQYF. In DNA, the CDR3 is TGTGCCAGCAGCGTAGGTTCGCAGAGGACAGATACGCAGTATTTT. The full variable domain, rest sourced from reference TRBV9 and TRBJ2-3, is DSGVTQTPKHLITATGQRVTLRCSPRSGDLSVYWYQQSLDQGLQFLIQYYNGEERAKGNILERFSAQQFPDLHSELNLSSLELGDSALYFCASSVGSQRTDTQYFGPGTRLTVL.

The rearrangement joins TRBV7-3 to TRBJ2-5; TRBD1 matches at 7 bases. Germline trimming cut 5 bases from V and 7 bases from J; bases unmatched to any gene: 13. The CDR3 spans 15 residues. The V gene's germline CDR1 is SGHTA and CDR2 FQGTGA. The CDR3 DNA sequence: TGTGCCAGCAGCGCAACAGGGGCGCCAGGTGGGACCCAGTACTTC. It yields the protein CASSATGAPGGTQYF.

This clonotype has a handful of counts. This sequence joins TRBV21-1 and TRBJ2-3. TRBV21-1 is a listed pseudogene. The CDR3 is 11 amino acids. The CDR3 DNA follows: TGTGCCAGCGCTACGCCAGATACGCAGTATTTT. Translated, it gives CASATPDTQYF.

This clonotype turned up a few times. The chain uses TRBV9 and TRBJ2-1; TRBD2 agrees at 8 bases. Germline V lookup: CDR1 SGDLS, CDR2 YYNGEE. This CDR3 has 15 amino acids. The trim removed 0 bases at V and 10 bases at J, leaving 9 bases unmatched. This CDR3 is CASSVVLAGEREQFF. The CDR3 region has the DNA TGTGCCAGCAGCGTAGTCCTAGCGGGTGAGAGAGAGCAGTTCTTC. Drawing the rest from reference TRBV9 and TRBJ2-1, the complete variable domain is DSGVTQTPKHLITATGQRVTLRCSPRSGDLSVYWYQQSLDQGLQFLIQYYNGEERAKGNILERFSAQQFPDLHSELNLSSLELGDSALYFCASSVVLAGEREQFFGPGTRLTVL.

This clonotype has just a few counts. This chain links TRBV30 with TRBJ1-1; D is possibly TRBD1 (5 bases). The CDR3 extends over 15 amino acids. With 3 bases removed from V and 3 bases from J, the gap between germline ends came to 17 bases. Germline V gene data show CDR1 as GTSNPN and CDR2 as SVGIG (reference sequence). The CDR3 is CAWRGGKVGDTEAFF. The CDR3 DNA reads TGTGCCTGGAGGGGGGGAAAGGTGGGAGACACTGAAGCTTTCTTT.

This clonotype was recorded a few times. DNA of the CDR3: TGCAGTGCTAGAAAAAGCCGGAATGAGCAGTTCTTC. This codes for CSARKSRNEQFF. The gene calls are TRBV20-1 and TRBJ2-1; unclear D gene. Looked up from germline, CDR1 is DFQATT and CDR2 is SNEGSKA (reference sequence). This CDR3 has 12 residues. V lost 2 bases and J lost 7, with 9 bases in between.

In its sample, this clonotype was seen a few times. This chain connects TRBV20-1 to TRBJ2-1, with 11 bases lining up with TRBD1. The CDR3 totals 15 residues. The germline gives CDR1 DFQATT, CDR2 SNEGSKA (reference sequence). Trimming removed 6 bases from V and 4 bases from J; junction bases left unmatched: 8. The CDR3 is CSATPRDRGYNEQFF. In DNA, the CDR3 is TGCAGTGCCACCCCCCGGGACAGGGGGTACAATGAGCAGTTCTTC.

This clonotype was recorded a few times. The chain links TRBV10-3 to TRBJ2-1; TRBD1 matches at 9 bases. CDR1 and CDR2 (germline): ENHRY, SYGVKD. J lost 16 bases, V lost 4 bases, and 5 bases had no gene match. This CDR3 is 11 amino acids long. CDR3 sequence: CAISAGQGDFF. Here the CDR3 DNA reads TGTGCCATCAGTGCGGGACAGGGCGACTTCTTC.

This clonotype was seen a handful of times. The rearrangement uses TRBV5-1 and TRBJ2-1; 10 bases agree with TRBD2. The ends lost 4 bases at V and 5 bases at J; junction bases unmatched: 12. Germline V gene data show CDR1 as SGHRS and CDR2 as YFSETQ. The CDR3 consists of 17 residues. This CDR3 reads CASSPEELAGFNNEQFF. The CDR3 DNA sequence: TGCGCCAGCAGCCCCGAGGAACTAGCGGGATTCAACAATGAGCAGTTCTTC.

This clonotype was seen a few times. The chain uses TRBV4-2 and TRBJ2-1, with TRBD2 matching 11 bases. Germline CDR1 LGHNA, CDR2 YNFKEQ. V lost 0 bases to trimming and J lost 4 bases; unmatched junction nucleotides: 5. The CDR3 spans 17 residues. DNA for the CDR3: TGTGCCAGCAGCCAAGAACCGGGACTAGCGGTTTACAATGAGCAGTTCTTC. Protein: CASSQEPGLAVYNEQFF.

The CDR3 DNA reads TGTGCCAGCAGTTTGTATTATGTGCGGGACCAGTACAATGAGCAGTTCTTC. Its translation: CASSLYYVRDQYNEQFF. The genes are TRBV27 and TRBJ2-1, with D maybe TRBD2 (6 bases). Germline V CDR1 and CDR2: MNHEY, SMNVEV (reference sequence). This CDR3 comprises 17 residues. The V end lost 3 bases, the J end lost 4 bases, and 19 bases lay between the germline ends.

This clonotype has only a few counts. This rearrangement joins TRBV12-3 or TRBV12-4 to TRBJ2-4; D is perhaps TRBD1 (5 bases). V lost 3 bases, J lost 9 bases, and 9 bases lay in between. The CDR3 extends over 12 amino acids. CDR3 sequence (DNA): TGTGCCAGCAGTTTGGAGCAGGGCATTCAGTACTTC. Its translation: CASSLEQGIQYF.

This clonotype has more than one count but fewer than ten. The chain recombines TRBV6-2 or TRBV6-3 with TRBJ2-7; 10 nucleotides align to TRBD1. The CDR3 has 15 amino acids. V gave up 6 bases and J gave up 3 bases; unmatched junction bases: 8. From germline, CDR1 is MNHEY and CDR2 SVGEGT. CDR3 sequence (DNA): TGTGCCAGCAGCAAAAAGGGACAGGGGAGCTACGAGCAGTACTTC. Translation gives CASSKKGQGSYEQYF.

V and J are TRBV5-1 and TRBJ2-5, with D hard to call. The CDR3 spans 14 residues. CDR1 is SGHRS and CDR2 is YFSETQ in the germline V gene. The ends were cut back, 5 bases at V and 5 bases at J, with 16 bases in the middle. The CDR3, as DNA: TGCGCCAGCAGGCGGCAGGAAGGTCGGGAGACCCAGTACTTC. Residues: CASRRQEGRETQYF.

The rearrangement joins TRBV5-6 to TRBJ1-6, with D perhaps matching TRBD1 (5 bases). With 6 bases removed from V and 10 bases from J, the gap between germline ends came to 17 bases. Germline V gives CDR1 SGHDT, CDR2 YYEEEE. The length of the CDR3 is 14 residues. CDR3 coding DNA: TGTGCCAGCACCCGGGGCAGGGTAAAATCACCCCTCCACTTT. This sequence encodes CASTRGRVKSPLHF.

The chain is built from TRBV29-1 and TRBJ2-7; 16 bases line up with TRBD2. The CDR3 is 15 amino acids. J was trimmed by 2 bases and V by 7 bases; bases with no gene match: 5. From germline, CDR1 is SQVTM and CDR2 ANQGSEA. CDR3 in amino acids: CSASGTSGGAYEQYF. CDR3 DNA: TGCAGCGCCTCCGGGACTAGCGGGGGGGCCTACGAGCAGTACTTC.